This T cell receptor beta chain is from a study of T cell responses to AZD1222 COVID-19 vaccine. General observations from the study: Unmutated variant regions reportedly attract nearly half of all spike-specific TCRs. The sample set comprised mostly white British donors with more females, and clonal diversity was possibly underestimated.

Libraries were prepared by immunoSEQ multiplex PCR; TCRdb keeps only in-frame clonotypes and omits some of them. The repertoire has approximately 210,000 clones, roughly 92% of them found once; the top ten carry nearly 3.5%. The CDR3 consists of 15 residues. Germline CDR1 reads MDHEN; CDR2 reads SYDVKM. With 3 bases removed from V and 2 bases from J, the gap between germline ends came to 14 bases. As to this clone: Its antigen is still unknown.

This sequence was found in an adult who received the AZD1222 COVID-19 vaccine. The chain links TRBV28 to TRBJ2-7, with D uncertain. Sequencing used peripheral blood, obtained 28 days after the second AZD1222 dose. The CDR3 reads CASSFQVLPTYEQYF. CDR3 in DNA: TGTGCCAGCAGTTTTCAGGTTCTACCCACCTACGAGCAGTACTTC. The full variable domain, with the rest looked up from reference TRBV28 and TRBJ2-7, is DVKVTQSSRYLVKRTGEKVFLECVQDMDHENMFWYRQDPGLGLRLIYFSYDVKMKEKGDIPEGYSVSREKKERFSLILESASTNQTSMYLCASSFQVLPTYEQYFGPGTRLTVT.